The 15 T cell receptor beta chains below come from one sample, sequenced in a study of T cell repertoires in cytomegalovirus infection. TCRdb re-called the reads with MiXCR, one entry per CDR3 protein. The repertoire holds approximately 490,000 distinct CDR3 sequences, with about 11% as singletons. Specimen: PBMCs. The receptors here all came from a human donor in good health (CMV status not recorded). Some clones in this sample may be carry-over from other donors' samples.

This chain connects TRBV19 to TRBJ2-2, with 8 bases lining up with TRBD1. Looked up from germline, CDR1 is LNHDA and CDR2 is SQIVND (reference sequence). CDR3 size: 14 residues. The trim removed 7 bases at V and 6 bases at J, leaving 7 bases unmatched. CDR3 in amino acids: CASTRDRPPGELFF. The CDR3 DNA follows: TGTGCCAGTACCCGGGACAGGCCTCCCGGGGAGCTGTTTTTT.

Ten or more counts support this clonotype. The genes are TRBV11-2 and TRBJ1-1; 7 bases are shared with TRBD1. The length of the CDR3 is 17 residues. Losses at the gene ends were 2 bases for V and 3 bases for J; bases not matched to a gene: 12. CDR1 is SGHAT and CDR2 is FQNNGV in the germline V gene. DNA for the CDR3: TGTGCCAGCAGCTTAATAGAGGGGGCGGGGAGAGACACTGAAGCTTTCTTT. It specifies CASSLIEGAGRDTEAFF. The whole variable domain, remainder taken from reference TRBV11-2 and TRBJ1-1, is EAGVAQSPRYKIIEKRQSVAFWCNPISGHATLYWYQQILGQGPKLLIQFQNNGVVDDSQLPKDRFSAERLKGVDSTLKIQPAKLEDSAVYLCASSLIEGAGRDTEAFFGQGTRLTVV.

This clonotype appeared a few times. The chain recombines TRBV29-1 with TRBJ1-4, with a possible D match to TRBD1 (5 bases). V lost 7 bases, J lost 7 bases, and 16 bases lay in between. The CDR3 sequence is 13 residues long. Looked up from germline, CDR1 is SQVTM and CDR2 is ANQGSEA. The CDR3 here is CSAGQGLREKLFF. CDR3 sequence (DNA): TGCAGCGCAGGACAAGGGCTGCGTGAAAAACTGTTTTTT.

This rearrangement joins TRBV30 to TRBJ2-7, with 9 nucleotides matching TRBD1. Looked up from germline, CDR1 is GTSNPN and CDR2 is SVGIG (reference sequence). After removal of 2 bases from V and 4 bases from J, the junction contained 6 bases not matched to a gene. The CDR3 spans 14 residues. CDR3 in amino acids: CAWSSGTGNYEQYF. Here the CDR3 DNA reads TGTGCCTGGAGTTCCGGGACAGGGAATTACGAGCAGTACTTC.

This clonotype has just a few counts. The chain combines TRBV5-5 with TRBJ2-5; 8 bases fit TRBD1. The CDR3 has 15 amino acids. The germline CDR1 and CDR2 sequences are SGHKS and YYEKEE (reference sequence). V was pared by 4 bases and J by 1 base, with 6 bases of the junction left unmatched. The CDR3, as DNA: TGTGCCAGCAGCGCGGTAACAGGGGGCCAAGAGACCCAGTACTTC. Protein sequence: CASSAVTGGQETQYF.

This clonotype has at least ten counts. The chain employs TRBV28 and TRBJ2-4, with TRBD2 matching over 11 bases. The CDR3 spans 23 residues. The germline V gene encodes CDR1 MDHEN and CDR2 SYDVKM. Trimming at V came to 5 bases and at J to 0 bases, leaving 24 bases not matched to a gene. The CDR3 nucleotides read TGTGCCAGCAGTAACTTTACTAGCGGGAGTCCTATTTTAACACACTTAGCCAAAAACATTCAGTACTTC. Residues: CASSNFTSGSPILTHLAKNIQYF. Looking up the rest from reference TRBV28 and TRBJ2-4 gives the full variable domain: DVKVTQSSRYLVKRTGEKVFLECVQDMDHENMFWYRQDPGLGLRLIYFSYDVKMKEKGDIPEGYSVSREKKERFSLILESASTNQTSMYLCASSNFTSGSPILTHLAKNIQYFGAGTRLSVL.

This clonotype was counted many times. The rearrangement joins TRBV5-5 to TRBJ2-2, with D unclear. The CDR3 loop spans 16 amino acids. V lost 6 bases and J 3 bases, leaving 18 bases between the germline ends. Germline CDR1 and CDR2: SGHKS and YYEKEE (reference sequence). The CDR3 coding sequence is TGTGCCAGCACCCTCGACCGCCAGTTGGACACCGGGGAGCTGTTTTTT. As protein: CASTLDRQLDTGELFF.

This clonotype was counted at least ten times. The chain carries TRBV5-4 and TRBJ1-4; D is undetermined. The V gene's germline CDR1 is SGHNT and CDR2 YYREEE (reference sequence). Trimming left V 6 bases short and J 0 bases short, with 12 bases between. CDR3 length: 15 residues. CDR3 amino acids: CASTPITATNEKLFF. The DNA of the CDR3 is TGTGCCAGCACCCCGATCACTGCAACTAATGAAAAACTGTTTTTT.

There are many counts of this clonotype. This sequence joins TRBV7-2 and TRBJ2-7; 12 positions agree with TRBD2. CDR3 length: 15 residues. Germline trimming cut 4 bases from V and 3 bases from J; bases unmatched to any gene: 4. Germline lookup yields CDR1 SGHTA and CDR2 FQGNSA. The CDR3 region is CASSSRGLAGYEQYF. The CDR3 nucleotides are TGTGCCAGCAGCTCGAGGGGACTAGCGGGCTACGAGCAGTACTTC.

The chain joins TRBV2 to TRBJ2-2, with TRBD1 matching 8 bases. Germline V CDR1 and CDR2: SNHLY, FYNNEI. CDR3 length: 14 amino acids. V was clipped by 5 bases and J by 4 bases; unmatched bases: 3. The CDR3, as DNA: TGTGCCAGCAGTACGACAGGGGCCACCGGGGAGCTGTTTTTT. Protein product: CASSTTGATGELFF.

As regards this clonotype: A read error may explain this, as a much larger clone is one base away. The chain recombines TRBV10-3 with TRBJ2-7; 9 positions match TRBD1. Germline CDR1 ENHRY, CDR2 SYGVKD. CDR3 length: 14 residues. The CDR3 is CAVSGTGISYEQYF. The CDR3 DNA follows: TGTGCCGTCAGCGGGACAGGGATATCCTACGAGCAGTACTTC.

The table lists this clonotype with a few counts. V is TRBV28 and J is TRBJ2-7; 9 bases match TRBD1. From germline, CDR1 is MDHEN and CDR2 SYDVKM. This CDR3 region has 17 residues. Losses at the gene ends were 5 bases for V and 2 bases for J; bases not matched to a gene: 13. CDR3 residues: CASSGTGSPSQAYEQYF. DNA of the CDR3: TGTGCCAGCAGTGGGACAGGGAGTCCCTCCCAGGCCTACGAGCAGTACTTC.

The rearrangement joins TRBV3-1 to TRBJ2-1; tentative D call: TRBD2 (6 bases). The V end was cut by 0 bases, the J end by 12 bases, with 9 bases between. CDR3 length: 12 amino acids. Germline loops: CDR1 LGHDT, CDR2 YNNKEL (reference sequence). CDR3 sequence: CASSQEAAGQFF. The CDR3 DNA is TGTGCCAGCAGCCAAGAGGCAGCGGGGCAGTTCTTC.

The chain uses TRBV19 and TRBJ1-1, with D unclear. V was clipped by 5 bases and J by 4 bases, with 17 bases between them. The CDR3 is 15 residues long. CDR1 LNHDA and CDR2 SQIVND come from the germline V gene (reference sequence). The CDR3 protein is CASSSYTGGPTEAFF. CDR3 nucleotides: TGTGCCAGTAGTTCATATACGGGCGGTCCCACTGAAGCTTTCTTT.

The sample holds many counts of this clonotype. The chain couples TRBV28 to TRBJ2-1; D is unclear. The CDR3 extends over 11 amino acids. The V gene lost 5 bases and the J gene lost 5 bases, with 4 bases spanning the gap. Germline V gives CDR1 MDHEN, CDR2 SYDVKM. This CDR3 is CASSPNNEQFF. CDR3 DNA sequence: TGTGCCAGCAGTCCTAACAATGAGCAGTTCTTC.